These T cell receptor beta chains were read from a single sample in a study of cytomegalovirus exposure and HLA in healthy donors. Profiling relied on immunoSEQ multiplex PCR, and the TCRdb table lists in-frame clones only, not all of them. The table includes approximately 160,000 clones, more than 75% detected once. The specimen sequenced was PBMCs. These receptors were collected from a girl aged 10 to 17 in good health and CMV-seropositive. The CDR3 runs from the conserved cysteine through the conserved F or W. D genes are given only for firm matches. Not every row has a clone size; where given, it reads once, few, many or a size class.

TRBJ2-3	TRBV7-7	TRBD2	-	CASSAGSGGTTDTQYF	TGTGCTAGCAGCGCAGGTAGCGGGGGTACCACAGATACGCAGTATTTT
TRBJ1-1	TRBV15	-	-	CATSRGQFMNTEAFF	TGTGCCACCAGCAGAGGGCAGTTCATGAACACTGAAGCTTTCTTT
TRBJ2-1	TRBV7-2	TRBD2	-	CASSFRLAGVGQFF	TGTGCCAGCAGCTTTAGACTAGCGGGGGTAGGGCAGTTCTTC
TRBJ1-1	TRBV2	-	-	CASSAHYAARTEAFF	TGTGCCAGCAGTGCTCACTACGCCGCGCGCACTGAAGCTTTCTTT
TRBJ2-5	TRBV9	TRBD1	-	CASSSGQGGETQYF	TGTGCCAGCAGCTCGGGACAGGGCGGAGAGACCCAGTACTTC
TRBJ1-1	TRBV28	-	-	CASSSTSEAFF	TGTGCCAGCAGTTCGACATCTGAAGCTTTCTTT
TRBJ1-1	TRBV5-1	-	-	CASSFERNTEAFF	TGCGCCAGCAGCTTTGAGCGGAACACTGAAGCTTTCTTT
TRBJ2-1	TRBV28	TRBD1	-	CATYTGGNEQFF	TGTGCCACCTACACAGGGGGCAATGAGCAGTTCTTC
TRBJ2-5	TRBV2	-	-	CASRAQETQYF	TGTGCCAGCAGGGCTCAAGAGACCCAGTACTTC
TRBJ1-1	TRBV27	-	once	CASSRTSPGRGNWGNTEAFF	TGTGCCAGCAGCCGAACTAGCCCCGGGAGGGGGAATTGGGGGAACACTGAAGCTTTCTTT
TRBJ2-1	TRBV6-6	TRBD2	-	CASSGGSSYNEQFF	TGTGCCAGCTCGGGCGGGAGTTCCTACAATGAGCAGTTCTTC
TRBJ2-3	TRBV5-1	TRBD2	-	CASSLGRGGALDTQYF	TGCGCCAGCAGCTTGGGCCGCGGGGGGGCATTAGATACGCAGTATTTT
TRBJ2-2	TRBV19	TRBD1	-	CASSDRGVNGELFF	TGTGCCAGTAGTGACAGGGGGGTGAATGGGGAGCTGTTTTTT
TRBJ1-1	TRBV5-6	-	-	CASSTNQGKNTEAFF	TGTGCCAGCAGCACCAATCAGGGTAAGAACACTGAAGCTTTCTTT
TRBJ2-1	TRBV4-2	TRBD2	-	CASSARGVAGYNEQFF	TGTGCCAGCAGCGCTCGAGGGGTAGCGGGGTACAATGAGCAGTTCTTC
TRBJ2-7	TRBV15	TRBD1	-	CATSSSRDSYEQYF	TGTGCCACCAGCAGTTCCCGGGACAGCTACGAGCAGTACTTC
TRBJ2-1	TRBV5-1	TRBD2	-	CASSTGTSGYNEQFF	TGCGCCAGCAGCACCGGGACTAGCGGCTACAATGAGCAGTTCTTC
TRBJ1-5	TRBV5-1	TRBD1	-	CASSPGQGSSPQHF	TGCGCCAGCAGCCCAGGACAGGGCAGTAGCCCCCAGCATTTT
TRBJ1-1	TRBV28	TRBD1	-	CASSSPRTGDTEAFF	TGTGCCAGCAGTTCCCCCCGGACAGGTGACACTGAAGCTTTCTTT
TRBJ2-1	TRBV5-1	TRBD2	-	CASSLVPLAGGPDEQFF	TGCGCCAGCAGCTTGGTCCCCCTAGCGGGAGGGCCCGATGAGCAGTTCTTC
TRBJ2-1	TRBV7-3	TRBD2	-	CASFTPGASGSRVTYNEQFF	TGTGCCAGCTTTACCCCGGGGGCTAGCGGGAGCAGGGTCACCTACAATGAGCAGTTCTTC
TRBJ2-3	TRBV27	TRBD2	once	CASTEMTSGLGTDTQYF	TGTGCCAGCACCGAGATGACTAGCGGGTTGGGCACAGATACGCAGTATTTT
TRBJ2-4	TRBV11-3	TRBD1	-	CASSFIQGVIAKNIQYF	TGTGCCAGCAGCTTTATACAGGGGGTAATAGCCAAAAACATTCAGTACTTC
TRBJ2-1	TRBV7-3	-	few	CASSTRQSSYNEQFF	TGTGCCAGCTCAACGCGACAGAGCTCCTACAATGAGCAGTTCTTC
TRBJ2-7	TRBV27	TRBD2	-	CASSLSLAPSYEQYF	TGTGCCAGCAGTTTATCACTAGCGCCCTCCTACGAGCAGTACTTC
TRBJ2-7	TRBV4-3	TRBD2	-	CASSQDVASGKYEQYF	TGCGCCAGCAGCCAAGATGTCGCTAGCGGCAAGTACGAGCAGTACTTC
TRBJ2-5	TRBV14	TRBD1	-	CASSQSIRTGGFETQYF	TGTGCCAGCAGCCAATCGATTCGGACAGGGGGCTTCGAGACCCAGTACTTC
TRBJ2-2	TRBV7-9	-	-	CASSFLTSGGELFF	TGTGCCAGCAGCTTCCTGACTAGTGGCGGGGAGCTGTTTTTT